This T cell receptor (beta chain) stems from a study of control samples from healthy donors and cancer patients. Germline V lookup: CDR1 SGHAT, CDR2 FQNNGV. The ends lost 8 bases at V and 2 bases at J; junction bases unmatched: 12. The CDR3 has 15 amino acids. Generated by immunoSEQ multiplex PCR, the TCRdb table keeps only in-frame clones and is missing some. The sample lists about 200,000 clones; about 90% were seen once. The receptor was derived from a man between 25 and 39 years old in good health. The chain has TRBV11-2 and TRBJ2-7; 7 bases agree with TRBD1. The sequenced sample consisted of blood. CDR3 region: CASGPRQGEPYEQYF. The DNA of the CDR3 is TGTGCCAGCGGACCCCGACAGGGAGAACCCTACGAGCAGTACTTC.